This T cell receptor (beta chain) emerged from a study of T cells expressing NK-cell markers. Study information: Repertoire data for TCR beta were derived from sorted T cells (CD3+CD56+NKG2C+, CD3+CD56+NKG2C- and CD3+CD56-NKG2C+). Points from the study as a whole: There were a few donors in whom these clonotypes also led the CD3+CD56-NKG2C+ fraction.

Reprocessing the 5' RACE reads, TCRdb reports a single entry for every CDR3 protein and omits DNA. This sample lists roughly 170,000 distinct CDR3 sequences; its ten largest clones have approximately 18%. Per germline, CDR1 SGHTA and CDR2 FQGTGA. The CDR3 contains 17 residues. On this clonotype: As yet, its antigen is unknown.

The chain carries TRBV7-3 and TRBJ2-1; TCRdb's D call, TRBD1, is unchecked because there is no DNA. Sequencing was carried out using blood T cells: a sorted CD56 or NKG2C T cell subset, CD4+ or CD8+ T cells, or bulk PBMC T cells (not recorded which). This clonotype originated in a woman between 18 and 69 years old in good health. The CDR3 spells CASSLKWWGGSYNEQFF.